This T cell receptor (beta chain) was retrieved from a study of T cells after somatic rescue of genetic block. Looked up from germline, CDR1 is SGHNT and CDR2 is YYREEE (reference sequence). V shed 4 bases, J shed 5 bases, and the junction held 7 bases outside the gene matches. This CDR3 has 15 residues. The method was immunoSEQ multiplex PCR; TCRdb's version includes in-frame clones alone and lacks a portion of them. The table includes tens of thousands of clones, roughly 93% detected once. The receptor was derived from a man aged 25 to 45. This chain links TRBV5-4 with TRBJ2-2, with 8 bases fitting TRBD1. The sample consisted of peripheral blood mononuclear cells (PBMCs). CDR3 region: CASSPGQGATGELFF. In DNA, the CDR3 is TGTGCCAGCAGCCCGGGGCAGGGGGCGACCGGGGAGCTGTTTTTT.